This is a list of T cell receptor beta chains from one sample in a study of cytomegalovirus exposure and HLA in healthy donors. Generated by immunoSEQ multiplex PCR, the TCRdb table keeps only in-frame clones and is missing some. Of about 110,000 clones in the sample, around 89% are singletons; the top ten hold under 1.5%. The sample was PBMCs. The origin of the receptors is a woman younger than 45 in good health and CMV-seropositive. Each CDR3 is given with its conserved first and last residue. The D gene is left open where the match is weak. Clone size is shown for a subset of rows, as once, few, many or a class of expanded clone.

J gene: TRBJ2-7
V gene: TRBV5-6
clone size: .
D gene: TRBD2
CDR3 protein: CASSLGLAGGTYEQYF
CDR3 DNA: TGTGCCAGCAGCTTGGGGCTAGCGGGAGGAACCTACGAGCAGTACTTC

J gene: TRBJ1-5
V gene: TRBV30
clone size: .
D gene: TRBD1
CDR3 protein: CAWSHRGGQPQHF
CDR3 DNA: TGTGCCTGGAGCCACAGGGGCGGACAGCCCCAGCATTTT

J gene: TRBJ2-6
V gene: TRBV30
clone size: few
D gene: .
CDR3 protein: CAWSPTGANVLTF
CDR3 DNA: TGTGCCTGGAGTCCAACTGGGGCCAACGTCCTGACTTTC

J gene: TRBJ2-5
V gene: TRBV9
clone size: .
D gene: TRBD2
CDR3 protein: CASSVVASGASGSQQETQYF
CDR3 DNA: TGTGCCAGCAGCGTAGTTGCTTCTGGAGCTAGCGGGAGCCAACAAGAGACCCAGTACTTC

J gene: TRBJ1-1
V gene: TRBV5-6
clone size: .
D gene: .
CDR3 protein: CASSSTGHTEAFF
CDR3 DNA: TGTGCCAGCAGCTCGACAGGACACACTGAAGCTTTCTTT

J gene: TRBJ2-1
V gene: TRBV5-1
clone size: .
D gene: .
CDR3 protein: CASSLSSGNEQFF
CDR3 DNA: TGCGCCAGCAGCTTGAGTTCGGGCAATGAGCAGTTCTTC

J gene: TRBJ1-1
V gene: TRBV6-1
clone size: .
D gene: .
CDR3 protein: CASSVTGNTEAFF
CDR3 DNA: TGTGCCAGCAGTGTAACGGGGAACACTGAAGCTTTCTTT

J gene: TRBJ2-3
V gene: TRBV2
clone size: .
D gene: .
CDR3 protein: CASRQGSADTQYF
CDR3 DNA: TGTGCCAGCAGGCAGGGGTCGGCAGATACGCAGTATTTT

J gene: TRBJ1-2
V gene: TRBV29-1
clone size: .
D gene: .
CDR3 protein: CSVGVGGGRGIDYGYTF
CDR3 DNA: TGCAGCGTTGGTGTCGGGGGGGGAAGAGGGATAGACTATGGCTACACCTTC

J gene: TRBJ1-2
V gene: TRBV7-6
clone size: once
D gene: .
CDR3 protein: CASSLSEEYGYTF
CDR3 DNA: TGTGCCAGCAGCTTGTCCGAGGAATATGGCTACACCTTC

J gene: TRBJ2-7
V gene: TRBV5-6
clone size: .
D gene: TRBD2
CDR3 protein: CASSLAGASGYYEQYF
CDR3 DNA: TGTGCCAGCAGCTTGGCCGGGGCTAGCGGTTACTACGAGCAGTACTTC